This T cell receptor (beta chain) was recorded in a study of T cells expressing NK-cell markers. Germline V CDR1 and CDR2: MDHEN, SYDVKM. The CDR3 covers 13 residues. With the 5' RACE reads reprocessed, TCRdb shows one record per CDR3 protein and no DNA. Recorded for this sample: about 380,000 distinct CDR3 sequences. Sequenced material: blood T cells: a sorted CD56 or NKG2C T cell subset, CD4+ or CD8+ T cells, or bulk PBMC T cells (not recorded which). The clonotype was recovered from a man aged 18-69 years in good health. The V gene is TRBV28, the J gene TRBJ1-1; TCRdb picks TRBD1, but there is no DNA to check that call. The CDR3 loop is CASSTRGRTEAFF.